This T cell receptor beta chain derives from a study of cytomegalovirus exposure and HLA in healthy donors. Study-wide results and limits: Further analysis was carried out later, and it showed several of the most significant clusters appearing linked to common viral pathogens. In vitro testing confirmed three CMV-associated chains as specific for CMV antigens.

It was with 60 Vbeta and 13 Jbeta primers that the PCR ran. Using immunoSEQ multiplex PCR, the repertoire was profiled, and TCRdb retains in-frame clones only, with some absent. The repertoire holds around 91,000 clones, with around 78% as singletons. Trimming shortened V by 5 bases and J by 3 bases, and 14 bases separated the two germline ends. The CDR3 is 13 amino acids. CDR1 and CDR2 from the germline V gene are GTSNPN and SVGIG (reference sequence). This clone occurred once. No antigen is known for it. The gene calls are TRBV30 and TRBJ2-7, with D perhaps matching TRBD1 (5 bases). The sequence came from a male donor in good health and CMV-seropositive. Source material: PBMCs. The CDR3 here is CAWGPGWGYEQYF. The CDR3, as DNA: TGTGCCTGGGGACCAGGGTGGGGCTACGAGCAGTACTTC.